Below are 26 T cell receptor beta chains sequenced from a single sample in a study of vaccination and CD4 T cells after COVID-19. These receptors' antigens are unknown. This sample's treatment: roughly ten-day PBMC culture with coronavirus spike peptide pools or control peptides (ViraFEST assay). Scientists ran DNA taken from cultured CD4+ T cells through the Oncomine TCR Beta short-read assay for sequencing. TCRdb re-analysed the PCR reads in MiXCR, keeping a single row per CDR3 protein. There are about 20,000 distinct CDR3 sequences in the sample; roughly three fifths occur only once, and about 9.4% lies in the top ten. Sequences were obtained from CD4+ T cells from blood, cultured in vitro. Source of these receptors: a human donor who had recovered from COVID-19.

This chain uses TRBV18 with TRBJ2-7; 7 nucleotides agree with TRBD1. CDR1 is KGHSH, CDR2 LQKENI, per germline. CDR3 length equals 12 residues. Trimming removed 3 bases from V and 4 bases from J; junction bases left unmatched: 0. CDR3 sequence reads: CASSPTGYEQYF. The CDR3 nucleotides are TGTGCCAGCTCACCGACAGGGTACGAGCAGTACTTC.

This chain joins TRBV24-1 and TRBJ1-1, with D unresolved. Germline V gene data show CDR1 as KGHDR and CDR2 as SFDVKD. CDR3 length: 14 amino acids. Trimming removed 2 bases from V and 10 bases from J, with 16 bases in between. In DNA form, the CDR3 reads TGTGCCACCAGTGATTCCTTCCCCCCCCACAGAGCTTTCTTT. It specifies CATSDSFPPHRAFF.

As DNA, the CDR3 is TGCAGTGCCCCTTCTCGAGGGAGGGGGCCAGATACGCAGTATTTT. This translates into CSAPSRGRGPDTQYF. V and J are TRBV20-1 and TRBJ2-3; D may match TRBD1 or TRBD2 (7 bases each). The CDR3 extends over 15 amino acids. CDR1 and CDR2 (germline): DFQATT, SNEGSKA (reference sequence). Trimming took off 6 bases at V and 4 bases at J, with 20 bases between the two ends.

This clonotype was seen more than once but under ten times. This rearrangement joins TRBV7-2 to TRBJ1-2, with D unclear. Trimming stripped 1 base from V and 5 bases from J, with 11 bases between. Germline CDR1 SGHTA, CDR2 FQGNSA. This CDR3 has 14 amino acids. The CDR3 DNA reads TGTGCCAGCAGCTTAGTTGGGGTTGGGTATGGCTACACCTTC. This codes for CASSLVGVGYGYTF. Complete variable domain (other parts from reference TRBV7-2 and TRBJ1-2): GAGVSQSPSNKVTEKGKDVELRCDPISGHTALYWYRQSLGQGLEFLIYFQGNSAPDKSGLPSDRFSAERTGGSVSTLTIQRTQQEDSAVYLCASSLVGVGYGYTFGSGTRLTVV.

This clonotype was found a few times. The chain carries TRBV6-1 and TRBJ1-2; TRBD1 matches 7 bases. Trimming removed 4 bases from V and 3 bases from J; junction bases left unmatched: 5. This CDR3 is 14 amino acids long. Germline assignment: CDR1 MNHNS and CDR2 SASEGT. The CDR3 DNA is TGTGCCAGCAGTGTTAGACAGGGTGACTATGGCTACACCTTC. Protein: CASSVRQGDYGYTF.

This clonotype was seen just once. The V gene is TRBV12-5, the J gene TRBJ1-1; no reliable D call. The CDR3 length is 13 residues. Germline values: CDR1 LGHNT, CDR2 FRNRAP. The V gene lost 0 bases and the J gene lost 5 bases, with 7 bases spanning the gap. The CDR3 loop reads CASGLVSGTEAFF. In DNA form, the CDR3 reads TGTGCTAGTGGTTTGGTATCGGGTACTGAAGCTTTCTTT.

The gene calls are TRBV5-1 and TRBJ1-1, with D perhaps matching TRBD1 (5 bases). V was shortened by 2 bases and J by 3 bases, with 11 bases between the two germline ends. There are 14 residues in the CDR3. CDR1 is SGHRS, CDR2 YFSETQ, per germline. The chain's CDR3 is CASSFSGADTEAFF. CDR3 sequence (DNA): TGCGCCAGCAGCTTTAGTGGGGCGGACACTGAAGCTTTCTTT. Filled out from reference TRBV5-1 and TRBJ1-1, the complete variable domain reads KAGVTQTPRYLIKTRGQQVTLSCSPISGHRSVSWYQQTPGQGLQFLFEYFSETQRNKGNFPGRFSGRQFSNSRSEMNVSTLELGDSALYLCASSFSGADTEAFFGQGTRLTVV.

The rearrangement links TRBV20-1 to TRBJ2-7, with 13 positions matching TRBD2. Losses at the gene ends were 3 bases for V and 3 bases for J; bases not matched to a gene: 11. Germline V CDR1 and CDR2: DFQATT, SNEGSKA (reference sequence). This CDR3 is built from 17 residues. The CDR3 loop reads CSASRGLAGVSGYEQYF. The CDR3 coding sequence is TGCAGTGCTAGTCGCGGACTAGCGGGAGTGTCCGGCTACGAGCAGTACTTC.

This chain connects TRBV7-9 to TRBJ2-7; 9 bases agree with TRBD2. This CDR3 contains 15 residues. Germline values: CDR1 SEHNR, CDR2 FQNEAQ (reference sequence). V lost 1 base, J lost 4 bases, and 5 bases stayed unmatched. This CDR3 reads CASSLVLAGQYEQYF. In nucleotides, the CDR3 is TGTGCCAGCAGCTTAGTTCTAGCGGGACAATACGAGCAGTACTTC.

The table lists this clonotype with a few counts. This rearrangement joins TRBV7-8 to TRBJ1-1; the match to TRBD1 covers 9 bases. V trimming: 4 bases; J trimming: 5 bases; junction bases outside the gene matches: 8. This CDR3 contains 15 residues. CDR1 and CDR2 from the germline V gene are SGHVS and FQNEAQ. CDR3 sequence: CASSSQTGGLTEAFF. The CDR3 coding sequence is TGTGCCAGCAGCTCACAGACAGGGGGTCTGACTGAAGCTTTCTTT.

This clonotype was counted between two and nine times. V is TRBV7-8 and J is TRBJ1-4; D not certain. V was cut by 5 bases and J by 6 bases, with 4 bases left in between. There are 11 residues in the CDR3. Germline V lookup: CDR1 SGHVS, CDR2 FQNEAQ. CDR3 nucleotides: TGTGCCAGCAGCCCGGATGAAAAACTGTTTTTT. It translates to CASSPDEKLFF.

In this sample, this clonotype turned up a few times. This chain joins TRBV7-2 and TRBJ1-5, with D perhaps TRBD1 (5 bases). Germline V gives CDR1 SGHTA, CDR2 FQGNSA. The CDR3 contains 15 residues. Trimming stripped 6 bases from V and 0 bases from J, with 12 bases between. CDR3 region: CASSPDRNSNQPQHF. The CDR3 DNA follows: TGTGCCAGCAGTCCAGACAGAAATAGCAATCAGCCCCAGCATTTT.

CDR3 sequence: CASSPPQGQGYDTQYF. The DNA for the CDR3 is TGTGCCAGCTCACCACCCCAGGGACAGGGTTACGATACGCAGTATTTT. This rearrangement joins TRBV18 to TRBJ2-3; 9 nucleotides agree with TRBD1. Germline assignment: CDR1 KGHSH and CDR2 LQKENI. The J segment lost 6 bases and the V segment lost 0 bases, leaving 7 bases of the junction unmatched. There are 16 residues in the CDR3.

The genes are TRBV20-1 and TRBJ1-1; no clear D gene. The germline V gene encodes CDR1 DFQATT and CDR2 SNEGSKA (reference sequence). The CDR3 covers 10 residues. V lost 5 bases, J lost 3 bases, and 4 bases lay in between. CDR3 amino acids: CSAGDTEAFF. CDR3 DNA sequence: TGCAGTGCTGGTGACACTGAAGCTTTCTTT.

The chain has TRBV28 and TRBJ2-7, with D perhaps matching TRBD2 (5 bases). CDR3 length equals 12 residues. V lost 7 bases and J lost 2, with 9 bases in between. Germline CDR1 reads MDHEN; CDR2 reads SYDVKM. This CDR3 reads CASTGEPYEQYF. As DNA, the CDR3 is TGTGCCAGCACTGGGGAGCCCTACGAGCAGTACTTC.

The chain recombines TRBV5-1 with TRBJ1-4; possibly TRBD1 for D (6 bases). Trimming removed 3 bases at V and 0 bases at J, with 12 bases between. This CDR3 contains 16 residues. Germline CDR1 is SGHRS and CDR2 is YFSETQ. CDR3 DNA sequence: TGCGCCAGCAGCTCAGGACAGTCCACAACTAATGAAAAACTGTTTTTT. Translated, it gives CASSSGQSTTNEKLFF.

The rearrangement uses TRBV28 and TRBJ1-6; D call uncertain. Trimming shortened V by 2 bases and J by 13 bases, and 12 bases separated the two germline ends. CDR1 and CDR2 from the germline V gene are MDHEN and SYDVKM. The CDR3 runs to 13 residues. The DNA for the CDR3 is TGTGCCAGCAGTTTAAGAAGGGCGTCGCCCCTCCACTTT. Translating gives CASSLRRASPLHF. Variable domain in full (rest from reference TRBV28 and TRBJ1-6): DVKVTQSSRYLVKRTGEKVFLECVQDMDHENMFWYRQDPGLGLRLIYFSYDVKMKEKGDIPEGYSVSREKKERFSLILESASTNQTSMYLCASSLRRASPLHFGNGTRLTVT.

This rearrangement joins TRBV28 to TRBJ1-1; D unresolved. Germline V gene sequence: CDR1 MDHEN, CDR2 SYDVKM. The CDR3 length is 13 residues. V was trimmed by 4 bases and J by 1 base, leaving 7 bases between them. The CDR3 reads CASSSTENTEAFF. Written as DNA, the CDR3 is TGTGCCAGCAGTTCCACTGAGAACACTGAAGCTTTCTTT. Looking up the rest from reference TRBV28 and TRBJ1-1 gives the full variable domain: DVKVTQSSRYLVKRTGEKVFLECVQDMDHENMFWYRQDPGLGLRLIYFSYDVKMKEKGDIPEGYSVSREKKERFSLILESASTNQTSMYLCASSSTENTEAFFGQGTRLTVV.

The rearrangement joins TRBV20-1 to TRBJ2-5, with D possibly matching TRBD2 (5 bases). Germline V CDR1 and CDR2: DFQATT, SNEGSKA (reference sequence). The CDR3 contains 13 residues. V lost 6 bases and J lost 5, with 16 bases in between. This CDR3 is CSANGPAGETQYF. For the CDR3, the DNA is TGCAGTGCAAATGGACCCGCGGGTGAGACCCAGTACTTC.

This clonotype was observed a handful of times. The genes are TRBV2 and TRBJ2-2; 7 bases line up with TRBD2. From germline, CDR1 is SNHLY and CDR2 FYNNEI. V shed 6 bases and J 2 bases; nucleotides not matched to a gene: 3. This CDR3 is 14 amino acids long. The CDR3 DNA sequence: TGTGCCAGCAGGACTAGCACCAACACCGGGGAGCTGTTTTTT. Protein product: CASRTSTNTGELFF. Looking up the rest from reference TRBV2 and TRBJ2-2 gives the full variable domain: EPEVTQTPSHQVTQMGQEVILRCVPISNHLYFYWYRQILGQKVEFLVSFYNNEISEKSEIFDDQFSVERPDGSNFTLKIRSTKLEDSAMYFCASRTSTNTGELFFGEGSRLTVL.

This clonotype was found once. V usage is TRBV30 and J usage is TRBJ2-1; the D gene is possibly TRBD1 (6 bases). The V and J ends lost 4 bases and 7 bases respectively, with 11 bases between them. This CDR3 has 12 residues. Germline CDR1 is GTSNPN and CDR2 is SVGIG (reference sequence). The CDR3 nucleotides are TGTGCCTGGATTGCAGGGGCGAATGAGCAGTTCTTC. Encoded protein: CAWIAGANEQFF.

For the CDR3, the DNA is TGTGCCAGCAGCCCGGGACGGTATAATTCACCCCTCCACTTT. Translating it yields CASSPGRYNSPLHF. The chain links TRBV5-4 to TRBJ1-6; possibly TRBD1 for D (5 bases). This CDR3 contains 14 residues. Germline loops: CDR1 SGHNT, CDR2 YYREEE (reference sequence). With 4 bases removed from V and 4 bases from J, the gap between germline ends came to 9 bases.

As DNA, the CDR3 is TGCGCCAGCAGTGAAGCGGGAGGGAGGAATGAGCAGTTCTTC. Its protein product is CASSEAGGRNEQFF. The chain is built from TRBV10-2 and TRBJ2-1; 10 bases agree with TRBD2. The CDR3 is 14 residues long. CDR1 is WSHSY, CDR2 SAAADI, per germline. The junction had 3 bases not matched to a gene; V was cut back by 3 bases and J by 7 bases.

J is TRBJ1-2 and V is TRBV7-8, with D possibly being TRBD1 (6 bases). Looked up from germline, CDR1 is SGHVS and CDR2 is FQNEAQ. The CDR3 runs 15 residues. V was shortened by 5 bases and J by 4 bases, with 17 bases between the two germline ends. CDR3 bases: TGTGCCAGCAGCCCAGGTACCGGACAGCTCTATGGCTACACCTTC. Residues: CASSPGTGQLYGYTF.

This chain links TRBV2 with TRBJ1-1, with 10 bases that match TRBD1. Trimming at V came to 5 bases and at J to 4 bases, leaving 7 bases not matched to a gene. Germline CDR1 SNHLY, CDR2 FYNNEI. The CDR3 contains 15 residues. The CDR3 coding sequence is TGTGCCAGCAGTTCGACAGGGGGCGCATCCACTGAAGCTTTCTTT. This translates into CASSSTGGASTEAFF.

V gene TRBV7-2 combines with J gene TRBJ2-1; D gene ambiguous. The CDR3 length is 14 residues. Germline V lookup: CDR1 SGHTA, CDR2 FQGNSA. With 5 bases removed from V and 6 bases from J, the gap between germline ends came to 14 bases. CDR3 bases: TGTGCCAGCAGCACGGATTGGAGTTCCAATGAGCAGTTCTTC. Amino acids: CASSTDWSSNEQFF.